This T cell receptor (beta chain) was recorded in a study of spatial heterogeneity in lung cancer. Whole-study context: Alpha-chain sequences were consistently detected less often than beta-chain sequences.

V was cut by 2 bases and J by 5 bases, with 14 bases left in between. The CDR3 length is 14 residues. Germline assignment: CDR1 SGDLS and CDR2 YYNGEE. TCRdb used MiXCR to reprocess the 5' RACE reads, holding one entry per CDR3 protein. This table has about 2,900 distinct CDR3 sequences, roughly 15% appearing once. This clonotype is medium-sized by share. The time point was: sample taken at primary tumor resection. There were 72 donors, all of them untreated patients with early-stage non-small cell lung cancer. No cell sorting; template was whole RNA from tumor, lung tissue or PBMC. The chain recombines TRBV9 with TRBJ2-7; a possible D gene is TRBD1 (6 bases). The TCR originated in a female donor with early-stage non-small cell lung cancer. The specimen was normal lung tissue next to the tumor, collected at surgery. The CDR3 sequence is CASSVTGNRDEQYF. The CDR3 coding sequence is TGTGCCAGCAGCGTTACAGGGAATAGGGACGAGCAGTACTTC.